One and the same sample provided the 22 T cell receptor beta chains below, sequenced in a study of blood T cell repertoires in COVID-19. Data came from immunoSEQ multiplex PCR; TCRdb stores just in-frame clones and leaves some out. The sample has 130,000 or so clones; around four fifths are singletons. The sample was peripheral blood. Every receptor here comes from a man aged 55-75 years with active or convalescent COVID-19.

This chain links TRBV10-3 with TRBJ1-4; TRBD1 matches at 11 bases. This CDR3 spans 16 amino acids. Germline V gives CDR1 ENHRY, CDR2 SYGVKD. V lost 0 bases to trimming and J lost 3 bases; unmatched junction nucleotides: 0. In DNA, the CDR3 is TGTGCCATCAGTGAGTCGGGACAGGGGGCTAATGAAAAACTGTTTTTT. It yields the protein CAISESGQGANEKLFF.

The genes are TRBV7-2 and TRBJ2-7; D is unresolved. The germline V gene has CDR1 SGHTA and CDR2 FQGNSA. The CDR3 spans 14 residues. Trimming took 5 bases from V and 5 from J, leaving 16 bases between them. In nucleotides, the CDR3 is TGTGCCAGCAGCCCCGAGACACTTTCCAACGAGCAGTACTTC. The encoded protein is CASSPETLSNEQYF.

CDR3 coding DNA: TGCGCCAGCAGCGAAGGGACTAGCTTATACACAGATACGCAGTATTTT. Protein sequence: CASSEGTSLYTDTQYF. The rearrangement uses TRBV5-1 and TRBJ2-3, with 9 bases lining up with TRBD2. Germline lookup yields CDR1 SGHRS and CDR2 YFSETQ. V lost 4 bases, J lost 2 bases, and 8 bases stayed unmatched. This CDR3 is 16 amino acids long.

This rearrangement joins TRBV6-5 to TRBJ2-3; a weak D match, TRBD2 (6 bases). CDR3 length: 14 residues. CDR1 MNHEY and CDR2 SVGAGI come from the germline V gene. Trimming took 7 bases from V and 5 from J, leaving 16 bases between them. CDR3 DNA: TGTGCCAGCACCTTCACGCGGGGTGGAGATACGCAGTATTTT. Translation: CASTFTRGGDTQYF.

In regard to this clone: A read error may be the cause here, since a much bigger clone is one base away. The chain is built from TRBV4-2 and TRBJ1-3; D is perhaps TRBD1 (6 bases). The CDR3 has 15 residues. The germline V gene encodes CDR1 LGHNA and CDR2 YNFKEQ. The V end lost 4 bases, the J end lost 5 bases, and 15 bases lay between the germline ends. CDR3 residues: CASSPGQPGRNTIYF. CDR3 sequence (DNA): TGTGCCAGCAGCCCAGGACAGCCGGGTAGAAACACCATATATTTT.

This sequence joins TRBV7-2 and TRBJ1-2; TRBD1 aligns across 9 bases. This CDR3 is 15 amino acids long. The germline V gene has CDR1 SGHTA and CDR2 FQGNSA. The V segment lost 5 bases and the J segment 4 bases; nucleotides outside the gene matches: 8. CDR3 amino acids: CASSGRTGAAYGYTF. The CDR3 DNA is TGTGCCAGCAGCGGGAGGACAGGGGCCGCCTATGGCTACACCTTC.

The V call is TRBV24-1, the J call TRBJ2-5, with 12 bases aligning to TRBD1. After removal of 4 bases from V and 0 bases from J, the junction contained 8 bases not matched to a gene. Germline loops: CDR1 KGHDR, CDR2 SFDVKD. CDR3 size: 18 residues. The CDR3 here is CATSEFRDRGQYQETQYF. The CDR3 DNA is TGTGCCACCAGTGAATTCCGGGACAGGGGGCAGTACCAAGAGACCCAGTACTTC.

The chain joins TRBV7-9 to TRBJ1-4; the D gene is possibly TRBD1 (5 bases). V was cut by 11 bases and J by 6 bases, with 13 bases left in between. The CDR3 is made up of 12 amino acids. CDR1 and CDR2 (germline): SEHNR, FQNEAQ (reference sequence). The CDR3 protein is CALGGADEKLFF. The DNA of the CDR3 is TGTGCCCTAGGTGGGGCGGATGAAAAACTGTTTTTT.

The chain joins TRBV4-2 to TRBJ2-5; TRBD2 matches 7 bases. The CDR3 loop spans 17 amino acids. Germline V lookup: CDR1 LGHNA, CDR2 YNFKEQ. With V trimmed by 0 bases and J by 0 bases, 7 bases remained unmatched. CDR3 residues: CASSQDRGGRDQETQYF. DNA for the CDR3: TGTGCCAGCAGCCAAGATCGAGGCGGGAGAGACCAAGAGACCCAGTACTTC.

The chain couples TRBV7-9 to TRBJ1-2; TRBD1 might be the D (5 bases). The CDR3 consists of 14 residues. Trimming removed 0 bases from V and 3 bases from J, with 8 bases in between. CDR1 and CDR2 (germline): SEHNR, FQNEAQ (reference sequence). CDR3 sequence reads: CASSLARGDYGYTF. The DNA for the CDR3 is TGTGCCAGCAGCTTAGCTCGGGGGGACTATGGCTACACCTTC.

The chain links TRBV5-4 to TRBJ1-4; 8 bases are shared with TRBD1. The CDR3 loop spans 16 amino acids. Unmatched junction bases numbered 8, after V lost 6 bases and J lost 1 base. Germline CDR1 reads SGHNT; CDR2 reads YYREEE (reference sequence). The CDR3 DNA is TGTGCCAGCACCGACAGGGGTTTTGGAACTAATGAAAAACTGTTTTTT. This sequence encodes CASTDRGFGTNEKLFF. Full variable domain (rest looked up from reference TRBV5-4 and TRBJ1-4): ETGVTQSPTHLIKTRGQQVTLRCSSQSGHNTVSWYQQALGQGPQFIFQYYREEENGRGNFPPRFSGLQFPNYSSELNVNALELDDSALYLCASTDRGFGTNEKLFFGSGTQLSVL.

CDR3 nucleotides: TGCGCCAGCAGACTAGATTCGGACAGGGGAAGCTACAATGAGCAGTTCTTC. Translating gives CASRLDSDRGSYNEQFF. The chain recombines TRBV5-1 with TRBJ2-1; 9 bases map to TRBD1. The CDR3 runs to 17 residues. J lost 3 bases, V lost 5 bases, and 12 bases had no gene match. Germline V gene sequence: CDR1 SGHRS, CDR2 YFSETQ. The complete variable domain, with remaining parts taken from reference TRBV5-1 and TRBJ2-1, reads KAGVTQTPRYLIKTRGQQVTLSCSPISGHRSVSWYQQTPGQGLQFLFEYFSETQRNKGNFPGRFSGRQFSNSRSEMNVSTLELGDSALYLCASRLDSDRGSYNEQFFGPGTRLTVL.

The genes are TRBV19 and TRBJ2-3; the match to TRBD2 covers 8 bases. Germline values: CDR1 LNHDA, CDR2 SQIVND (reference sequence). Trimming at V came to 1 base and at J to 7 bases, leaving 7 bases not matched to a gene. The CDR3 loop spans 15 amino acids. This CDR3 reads CASSIGGGGRHTQYF. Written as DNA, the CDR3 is TGTGCCAGTAGTATAGGGGGCGGGGGGCGTCATACGCAGTATTTT.

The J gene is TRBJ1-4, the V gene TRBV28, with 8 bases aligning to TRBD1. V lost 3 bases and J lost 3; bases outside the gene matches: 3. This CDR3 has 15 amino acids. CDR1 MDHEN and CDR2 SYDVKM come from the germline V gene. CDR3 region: CASSFRGQANEKLFF. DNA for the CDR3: TGTGCCAGCAGTTTTAGGGGACAGGCTAATGAAAAACTGTTTTTT.

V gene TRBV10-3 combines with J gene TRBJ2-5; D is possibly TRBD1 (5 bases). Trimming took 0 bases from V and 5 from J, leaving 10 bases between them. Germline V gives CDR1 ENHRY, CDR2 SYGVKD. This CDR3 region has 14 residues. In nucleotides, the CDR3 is TGTGCCATCAGTGAGTCAAGGGGCAGGGAGACCCAGTACTTC. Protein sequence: CAISESRGRETQYF.

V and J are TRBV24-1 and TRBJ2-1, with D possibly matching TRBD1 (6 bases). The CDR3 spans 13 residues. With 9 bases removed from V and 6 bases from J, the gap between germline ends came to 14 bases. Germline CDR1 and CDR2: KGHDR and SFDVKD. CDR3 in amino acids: CATSSRGLNEQFF. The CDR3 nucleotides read TGTGCCACCTCCTCCAGGGGCCTCAATGAGCAGTTCTTC.

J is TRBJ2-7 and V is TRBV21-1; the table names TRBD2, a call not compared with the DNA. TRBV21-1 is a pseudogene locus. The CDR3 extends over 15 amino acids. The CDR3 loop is CASSQPRTSGSEQYF. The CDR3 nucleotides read TGTGCCAGCAGCCAACCTAGGACTAGCGGGAGCGAGCAGTACTTC.

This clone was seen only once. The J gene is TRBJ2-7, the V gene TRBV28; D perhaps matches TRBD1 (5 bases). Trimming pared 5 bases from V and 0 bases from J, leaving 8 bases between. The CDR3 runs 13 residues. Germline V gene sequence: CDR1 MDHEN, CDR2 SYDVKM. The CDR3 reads CASSPTVSYEQYF. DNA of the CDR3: TGTGCCAGCAGTCCGACAGTCTCCTACGAGCAGTACTTC.

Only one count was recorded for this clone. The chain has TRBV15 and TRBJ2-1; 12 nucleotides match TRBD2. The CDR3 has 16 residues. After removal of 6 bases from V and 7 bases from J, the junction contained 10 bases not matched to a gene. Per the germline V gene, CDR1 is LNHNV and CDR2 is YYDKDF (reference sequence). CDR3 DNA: TGTGCCACCAGGACAGGGGTCCTAGCGGGAGGGAATGAGCAGTTCTTC. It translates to CATRTGVLAGGNEQFF.

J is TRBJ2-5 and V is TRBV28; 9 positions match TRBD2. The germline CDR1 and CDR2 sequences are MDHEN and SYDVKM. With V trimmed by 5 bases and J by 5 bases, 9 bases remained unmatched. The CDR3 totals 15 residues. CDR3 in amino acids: CASSPAGAGGETQYF. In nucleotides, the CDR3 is TGTGCCAGCAGTCCCGCAGGAGCGGGAGGCGAGACCCAGTACTTC.

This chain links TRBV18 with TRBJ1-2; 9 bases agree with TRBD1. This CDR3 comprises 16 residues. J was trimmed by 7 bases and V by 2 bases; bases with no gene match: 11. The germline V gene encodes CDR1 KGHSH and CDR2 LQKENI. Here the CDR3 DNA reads TGTGCCAGCTCACCAAACGCGGACAGGGGAATTGGTGGCTACACCTTC. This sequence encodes CASSPNADRGIGGYTF.

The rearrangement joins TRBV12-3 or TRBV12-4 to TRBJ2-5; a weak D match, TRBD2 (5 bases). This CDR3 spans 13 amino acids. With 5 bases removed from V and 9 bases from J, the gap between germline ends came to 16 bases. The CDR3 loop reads CASSLSGPPAQYF. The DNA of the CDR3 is TGTGCCAGCAGTCTAAGCGGCCCCCCGGCCCAGTACTTC.